This TCR beta chain was sequenced in a study of shared clonotypes between healthy human individuals. Study results and limitations: It was only blood that was sampled, and tissue repertoires likely differ.

CDR1 and CDR2 from the germline V gene are KGHSH and LQKENI. The CDR3 extends over 15 amino acids. V was shortened by 1 base and J by 4 bases, with 10 bases between the two germline ends. As to this clone: What it binds is not known.

CD4+ cell separation produced CD45RA+ naive and CD45RA-negative memory subsets. A deep-level run was used for the assay. The method was immunoSEQ multiplex PCR; TCRdb's version includes in-frame clones alone and lacks a portion of them. This sample carries roughly 1 million clones, 65% to 80% of them seen once, and the ten largest clones take approximately 1.5%. The sequenced sample consisted of memory CD4+ T cells sorted from blood. The subset: CD45RA-negative fraction. The clonotype originates from a man younger than 30 in good health. This chain joins TRBV18 and TRBJ2-2; weak D call: TRBD2 (5 bases). The CDR3 spells CASSPQGEGTGELFF. The CDR3 nucleotides read TGTGCCAGCTCACCACAGGGAGAAGGCACCGGGGAGCTGTTTTTT.